Below, 12 T cell receptor beta chains from the same sample are listed, as sequenced in a study of cytomegalovirus exposure and HLA in healthy donors. Vbeta (60) and Jbeta (13) primers were used in the PCR. Sequencing was performed with immunoSEQ multiplex PCR; in TCRdb, only in-frame clones are kept and a portion is missing. The repertoire holds about 180,000 clones, with 70% to 85% as singletons. Sequencing used PBMCs. The origin of the receptors is a woman in her fifties or sixties in good health and CMV-seropositive.

The genes are TRBV7-2 and TRBJ2-7; TRBD2 might be the D (7 bases). Germline V CDR1 and CDR2: SGHTA, FQGNSA. V gave up 1 base and J gave up 4 bases, with 14 bases separating them. This CDR3 contains 15 residues. DNA for the CDR3: TGTGCCAGCAGCTTAGGGGGAGGGGGGCATTACGAGCAGTACTTC. Translating it yields CASSLGGGGHYEQYF.

The genes are TRBV5-1 and TRBJ1-2; no clear D. The CDR3 consists of 14 residues. With 2 bases removed from V and 4 bases from J, the gap between germline ends came to 12 bases. CDR1 is SGHRS, CDR2 YFSETQ, per germline. This chain's CDR3 is CASSFGAASYGYTF. DNA of the CDR3: TGCGCCAGCAGCTTCGGTGCGGCAAGCTATGGCTACACCTTC.

The chain employs TRBV6-5 and TRBJ2-1, with TRBD1 matching 8 bases. V was pared by 2 bases and J by 4 bases, with 7 bases of the junction left unmatched. The germline V gene has CDR1 MNHEY and CDR2 SVGAGI. The length of the CDR3 is 16 residues. The CDR3 loop is CASSYIGTGRYNEQFF. Written as DNA, the CDR3 is TGTGCCAGCAGTTACATCGGGACAGGCCGTTACAATGAGCAGTTCTTC.

The CDR3 protein is CASSVGLTNYEQYF. CDR3 in DNA: TGTGCCAGCAGCGTAGGACTGACCAACTACGAGCAGTACTTC. The chain carries TRBV9 and TRBJ2-7; D remains ambiguous. CDR3 length: 14 amino acids. Germline-derived CDR1 and CDR2 are SGDLS and YYNGEE. V was shortened by 0 bases and J by 3 bases, with 10 bases between the two germline ends. The entire variable domain, with the rest obtained from reference TRBV9 and TRBJ2-7, is as follows: DSGVTQTPKHLITATGQRVTLRCSPRSGDLSVYWYQQSLDQGLQFLIQYYNGEERAKGNILERFSAQQFPDLHSELNLSSLELGDSALYFCASSVGLTNYEQYFGPGTRLTVT.

This clone occurred a few times. V usage is TRBV28 and J usage is TRBJ2-7; 12 bases are a match to TRBD2. CDR3 length: 15 amino acids. With 5 bases clipped from V and 6 bases from J, the junction kept 8 bases outside the gene matches. The V gene's germline CDR1 is MDHEN and CDR2 SYDVKM. Written as DNA, the CDR3 is TGTGCCAGCAGTCCTTCGACTAGCGGGAGAATCGAGCAGTACTTC. Protein sequence: CASSPSTSGRIEQYF.

The V call is TRBV7-6, the J call TRBJ2-7; D is unclear. Germline V CDR1 and CDR2: SGHVS, FNYEAQ. Trimming took off 1 base at V and 6 bases at J, with 4 bases between the two ends. The CDR3 has 11 residues. The CDR3: CASSLGLEQYF. CDR3 DNA sequence: TGTGCCAGCAGCTTAGGTCTCGAGCAGTACTTC.

This clone has just one count. V is TRBV11-3 and J is TRBJ2-1; TRBD1 matches 10 bases. Per the germline V gene, CDR1 is SGHNT and CDR2 is YENEEA. The CDR3 covers 16 residues. J lost 2 bases, V lost 0 bases, and 1 base had no gene match. The CDR3 loop reads CASSLEDRGAYNEQFF. The CDR3 bases are TGTGCCAGCAGCTTAGAGGACAGGGGGGCCTACAATGAGCAGTTCTTC.

The chain combines TRBV28 with TRBJ2-7; D might be TRBD1 (6 bases). Per germline, CDR1 MDHEN and CDR2 SYDVKM. This CDR3 is 13 amino acids long. V was shortened by 4 bases and J by 5 bases, with 12 bases between the two germline ends. CDR3 coding DNA: TGTGCCAGCAGTTCCCCGGGACAAGACGAGCAGTACTTC. It encodes CASSSPGQDEQYF. The full variable domain, with the rest looked up from reference TRBV28 and TRBJ2-7, is DVKVTQSSRYLVKRTGEKVFLECVQDMDHENMFWYRQDPGLGLRLIYFSYDVKMKEKGDIPEGYSVSREKKERFSLILESASTNQTSMYLCASSSPGQDEQYFGPGTRLTVT.

This clone was observed a single time. The chain has TRBV6-7 and TRBJ1-5; D call uncertain. TRBV6-7 qualifies as an ORF whose function is uncertain. The CDR3 covers 13 residues. V lost 7 bases to trimming and J lost 1 base, with 8 bases between them. Written as DNA, the CDR3 is TGTGCCAGCATAATTCAGAGCAATCAGCCCCAGCATTTT. It yields the protein CASIIQSNQPQHF.

V gene TRBV10-3 combines with J gene TRBJ2-5; D might be TRBD1 (6 bases). Germline values: CDR1 ENHRY, CDR2 SYGVKD. This CDR3 has 14 residues. V lost 4 bases and J 5 bases, leaving 14 bases between the germline ends. The CDR3 nucleotides are TGTGCCATCAGTGCACAGGGAAGGTTCGAGACCCAGTACTTC. It yields the protein CAISAQGRFETQYF.

This clone was observed a few times. The chain carries TRBV21-1 and TRBJ1-4; the table's D call, TRBD1, was not checked against the DNA. TRBV21-1 is an annotated pseudogene. This CDR3 region has 11 residues. CDR3 loop: CASRCQEKLFF. DNA for the CDR3: TGTGCCAGCAGATGTCAGGAAAAACTGTTTTTT.

Only a few counts were recorded for this clone. The chain combines TRBV29-1 with TRBJ2-7; 10 bases are shared with TRBD1. J was trimmed by 3 bases and V by 8 bases; bases with no gene match: 7. The CDR3 covers 13 residues. Germline V gene lookup returns CDR1 SQVTM and CDR2 ANQGSEA. The CDR3 region is CSTRQGAGYEQYF. In DNA, the CDR3 is TGCAGCACCAGACAGGGGGCCGGCTACGAGCAGTACTTC.